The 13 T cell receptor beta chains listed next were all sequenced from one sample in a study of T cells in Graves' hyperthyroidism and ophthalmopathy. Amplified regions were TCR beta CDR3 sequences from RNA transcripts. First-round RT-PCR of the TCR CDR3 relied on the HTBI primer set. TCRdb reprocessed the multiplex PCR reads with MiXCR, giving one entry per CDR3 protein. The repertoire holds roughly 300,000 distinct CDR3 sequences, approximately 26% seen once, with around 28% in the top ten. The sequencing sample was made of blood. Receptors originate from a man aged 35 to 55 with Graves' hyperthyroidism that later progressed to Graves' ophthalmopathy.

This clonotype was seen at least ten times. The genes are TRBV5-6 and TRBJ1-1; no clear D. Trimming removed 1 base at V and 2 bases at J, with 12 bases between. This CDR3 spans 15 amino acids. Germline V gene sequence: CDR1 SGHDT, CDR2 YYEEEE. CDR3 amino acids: CASSLRDLPNTEAFF. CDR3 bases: TGTGCCAGCAGCTTGCGCGATCTACCAAACACTGAAGCTTTCTTT.

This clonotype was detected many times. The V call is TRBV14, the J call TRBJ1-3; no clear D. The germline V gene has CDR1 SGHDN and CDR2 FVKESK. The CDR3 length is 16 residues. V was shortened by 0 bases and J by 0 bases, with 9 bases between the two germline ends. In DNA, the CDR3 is TGTGCCAGCAGCCAAGAACGACTGTACTCTGGAAACACCATATATTTT. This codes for CASSQERLYSGNTIYF.

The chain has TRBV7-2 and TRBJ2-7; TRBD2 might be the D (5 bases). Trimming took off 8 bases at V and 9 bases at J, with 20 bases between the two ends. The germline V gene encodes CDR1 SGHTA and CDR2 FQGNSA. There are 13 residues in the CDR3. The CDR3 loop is CASSALVGVWQYF. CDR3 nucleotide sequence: TGTGCCAGCTCTGCCCTTGTCGGGGTGTGGCAGTACTTC.

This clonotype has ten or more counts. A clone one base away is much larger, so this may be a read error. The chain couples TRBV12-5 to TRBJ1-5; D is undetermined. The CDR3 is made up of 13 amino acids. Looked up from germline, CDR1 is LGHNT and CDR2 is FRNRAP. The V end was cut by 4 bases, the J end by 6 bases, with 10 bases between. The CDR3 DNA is TGTGCTAGTGGTTCCCAGGCTCGTCAGCCCCAGCATTTT. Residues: CASGSQARQPQHF.

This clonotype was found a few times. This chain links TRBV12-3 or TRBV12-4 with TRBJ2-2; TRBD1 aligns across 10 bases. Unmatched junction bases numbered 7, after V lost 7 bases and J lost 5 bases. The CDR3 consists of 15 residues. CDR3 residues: CASTGTGAGTGELFF. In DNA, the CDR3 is TGTGCCAGCACCGGGACAGGGGCAGGAACCGGGGAGCTGTTTTTT.

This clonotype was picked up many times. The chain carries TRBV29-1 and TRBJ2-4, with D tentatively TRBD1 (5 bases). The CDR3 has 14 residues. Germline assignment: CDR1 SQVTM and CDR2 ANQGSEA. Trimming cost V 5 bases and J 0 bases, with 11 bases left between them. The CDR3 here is CSVTGLLAKNIQYF. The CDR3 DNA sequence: TGCAGCGTTACAGGATTACTAGCCAAAAACATTCAGTACTTC.

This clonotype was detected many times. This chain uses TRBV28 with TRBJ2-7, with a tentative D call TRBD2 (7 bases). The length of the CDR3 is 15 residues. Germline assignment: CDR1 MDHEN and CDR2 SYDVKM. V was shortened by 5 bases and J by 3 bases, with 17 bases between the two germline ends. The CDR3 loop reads CASSPGGRLRYEQYF. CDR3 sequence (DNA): TGTGCCAGCAGTCCCGGGGGGCGGTTACGCTACGAGCAGTACTTC.

CDR3 nucleotide sequence: TGCAGTGCTCCACTGACAGGGGGCTACGAGCAGTACTTC. Protein: CSAPLTGGYEQYF. This chain joins TRBV20-1 and TRBJ2-7; 9 bases map to TRBD1. The CDR3 consists of 13 residues. The junction had 5 bases not matched to a gene; V was cut back by 5 bases and J by 3 bases. Germline lookup yields CDR1 DFQATT and CDR2 SNEGSKA (reference sequence).

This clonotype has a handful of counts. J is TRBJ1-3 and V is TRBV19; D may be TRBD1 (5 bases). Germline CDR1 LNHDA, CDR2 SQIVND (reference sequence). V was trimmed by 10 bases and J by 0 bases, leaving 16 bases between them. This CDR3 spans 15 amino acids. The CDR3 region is CATRPGGGSGNTIYF. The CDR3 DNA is TGTGCCACCCGCCCGGGGGGAGGCTCTGGAAACACCATATATTTT.

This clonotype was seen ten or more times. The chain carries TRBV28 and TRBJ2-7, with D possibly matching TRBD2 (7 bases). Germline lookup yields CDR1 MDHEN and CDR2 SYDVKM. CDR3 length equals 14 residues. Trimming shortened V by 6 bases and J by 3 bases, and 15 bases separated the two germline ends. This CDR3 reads CASSSLGGLYEQYF. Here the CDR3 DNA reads TGTGCCAGCAGCTCCCTCGGGGGGCTCTACGAGCAGTACTTC.

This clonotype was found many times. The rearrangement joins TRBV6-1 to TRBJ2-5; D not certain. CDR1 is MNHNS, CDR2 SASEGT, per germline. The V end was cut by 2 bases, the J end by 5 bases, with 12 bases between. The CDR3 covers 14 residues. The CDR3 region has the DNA TGTGCCAGCAGTGAATTCCCCCCATATGAGACCCAGTACTTC. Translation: CASSEFPPYETQYF.

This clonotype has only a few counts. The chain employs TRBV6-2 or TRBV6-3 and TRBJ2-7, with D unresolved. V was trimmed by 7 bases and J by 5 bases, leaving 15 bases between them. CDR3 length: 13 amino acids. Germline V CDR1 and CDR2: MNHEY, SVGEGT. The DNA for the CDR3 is TGTGCCAGCAATGACGCCCGTCGTGACGAGCAGTACTTC. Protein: CASNDARRDEQYF.

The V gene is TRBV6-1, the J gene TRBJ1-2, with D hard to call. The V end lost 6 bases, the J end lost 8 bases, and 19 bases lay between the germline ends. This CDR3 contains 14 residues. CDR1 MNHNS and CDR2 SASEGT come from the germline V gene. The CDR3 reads CASSRGRARRGYTF. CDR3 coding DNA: TGTGCCAGCAGCAGAGGACGCGCCCGTCGAGGCTACACCTTC.